This T cell receptor beta chain was profiled in a study of blood T cell repertoires in COVID-19. The study assigned cohorts using participant-reported clinical history. Per the germline V gene, CDR1 is LGHDT and CDR2 is YNNKEL (reference sequence). This CDR3 is 13 amino acids long. V dropped 0 bases and J dropped 8 bases, with 10 bases sitting between them. The repertoire was sequenced with immunoSEQ multiplex PCR; TCRdb's copy has only in-frame clones and lacks some. The sample shows 200,000 to 250,000 clones, 70% to 90% of them seen only once. This clone was counted a single time. The receptor's source is a woman aged 40 to 50 with acute COVID-19. This sequence joins TRBV3-1 (or the pseudogene TRBV3-2) and TRBJ1-2, with unresolved D. Sequencing was carried out using PBMCs or T cells enriched from blood (not recorded which). The CDR3, as DNA: TGTGCCAGCAGCCAAGAGAACCTCGGGGGCTACACCTTC. Protein sequence: CASSQENLGGYTF.